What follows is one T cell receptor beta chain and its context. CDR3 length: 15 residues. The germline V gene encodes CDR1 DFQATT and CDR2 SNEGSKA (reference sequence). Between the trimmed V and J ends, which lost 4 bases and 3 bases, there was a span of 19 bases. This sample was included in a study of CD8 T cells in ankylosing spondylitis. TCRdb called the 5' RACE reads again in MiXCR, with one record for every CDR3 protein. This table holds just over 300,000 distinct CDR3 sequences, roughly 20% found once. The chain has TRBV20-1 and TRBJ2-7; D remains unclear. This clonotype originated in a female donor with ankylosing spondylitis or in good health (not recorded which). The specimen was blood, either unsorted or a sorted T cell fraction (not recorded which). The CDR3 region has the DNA TGCAGTGCTACACACCCCTCTCCGGAGAACTACGAGCAGTACTTC. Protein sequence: CSATHPSPENYEQYF.